The clone carrying this T cell receptor (beta chain) was counted once. Here immunoSEQ multiplex PCR was the method, and the copy in TCRdb shows in-frame clones only, minus some. The sample includes about 61,000 clones, around 85% of them seen just once. The CDR3 sequence is 15 residues long. The germline V and J ends were trimmed by 0 bases and 2 bases, with 12 bases remaining between them. Looked up from germline, CDR1 is SGHRS and CDR2 is YFSETQ. The sample originates from a study of blood T cell repertoires in COVID-19. The TCR originated in a man aged 65 to 79 with acute or convalescent COVID-19. The source material was peripheral blood. The chain links TRBV5-1 to TRBJ2-7; D perhaps matches TRBD2 (5 bases). CDR3 region: CASSLEVRAPYEQYF. The CDR3 nucleotides read TGCGCCAGCAGCTTGGAGGTGAGGGCCCCCTACGAGCAGTACTTC.